This paragraph covers one T cell receptor beta chain sequence. Its antigen remains undetermined. The record has no base qualities; no much larger clone is one base away. The sample comes from a study of immune cell composition in non-small cell lung cancer (dated by TCRdb to 2015 to 2018). Notes on the research overall: Histologic subtype, mainly lung adenocarcinoma or squamous cell carcinoma, was assigned on the basis of H&E together with p63, CK5, Napsin A and TTF-1 immunohistochemistry. Using Adaptive Biotechnologies, the researchers ran TCR-beta sequencing on roughly 34 paired NSCLC tumour and non-adjacent lung specimens, along with roughly 25 tumour-only specimens. In supplementary cohort #1, which comprised 10 lung adenocarcinoma cases, paired tumour/lung TCR-beta sequencing was performed and TIL populations were generated so that tumour reactivity could be assessed. A handful of tumour specimens that had TCR-beta data belonged to rare histological subtypes and were left out of the subtype comparisons.

Normal lung samples came from the same patient and were non-adjacent lung tissue collected as far from the tumour as possible, with a minimum distance of 3 cm. Genomic DNA was extracted with the QIAamp DNA kit from frozen aliquots of unsorted single-cell suspensions. Tissues arrived within 2 hours of resection and were immediately processed into single-cell suspensions. Tissue was mechanically dissociated and enzymatically digested with DNase I, collagenase I and hyaluronidase for roughly 30 minutes at 37 °C, then filtered and RBC-lysed. Germline trimming: 3 bases from V, 16 bases from J; junction bases outside gene matches: 13. Reading from cysteine to phenylalanine, the CDR3 counts 15 amino acids. Just CDR3 DNA is preserved here, 45 bases in frame from base 1. Reading the germline V gene (reference sequence) gives CDR1 SEHNR and CDR2 FQNEAQ. A two-step multiplex PCR amplified TCR-beta CDR3 regions from genomic DNA, and the second step of the PCR added Illumina-compatible adaptors. TCR-beta immunosequencing was carried out on an Illumina platform through the commercial immunoSEQ service. As for the original processing: Repertoires were summarised by productive clonality and by Top 10 Clones, defined as the percentage of T-cell templates derived from the ten most frequent sequences. Values of productive clonality ranged from 0 to 1, with a monoclonal population indicated by a value of 1. Tumour-associated clones were defined as sequences comprising at least 0.1% of tumour T-cell templates but absent from matched non-adjacent lung, identified via log10 scatter plots. Student's t-tests were used for two-group comparisons, ANOVA was used for stages, and linear regression was used for relationships, with analyses conducted in GraphPad Prism7 and R. As stored in TCRdb, this immuneACCESS dataset retains in-frame rearrangements with V and J assigned. A fraction of the clones does not appear; measured against another copy, unresolved V genes explain less than half of the discrepancy, and the remainder lacks a known reason. V and J calls and clone size follow that table, whereas D and trimming were derived from the DNA. Here the sample has 1,500 to 2,000 clones; over 60% occur a single time. Jointly, the top ten make up approximately 9.9% of the sample.

The research as a whole found: Tumour-associated clones >0.5% occurred in nearly half of NSCLC cases: about 32% of adenocarcinomas versus approximately 82% of squamous carcinomas. No significant correlation was found between smoking pack-years and tumour TCR-beta clonality. In more than 8 adenocarcinoma cases, a strong correlation was found between maximal tumour-associated clone frequency and TIL tumour reactivity, whereas no such correlation was found between overall clonality and TIL tumour reactivity. The reactivity cohort was only about ten cases, and tumour-reactive clones were not shown to share sequences with the dominant in vivo tumour-associated clones.

The chain uses TRBV7-9 and TRBJ2-1; TRBD2 matches 12 bases in the middle. Sequenced input: non-adjacent lung tissue. This TCR derives from a human donor with non-small cell lung cancer. CDR3 sequence: CASSLTSGSPFYSFF. The DNA is as follows: TGTGCCAGCAGCTTGACTAGCGGGAGTCCCTTCTATTCATTCTTC.